This passage covers 16 T cell receptor beta chains from one sample sequenced in a study of OX40 agonist ivuxolimab in advanced cancers. Some clones are missing from TCRdb's copy, which holds only in-frame ones; the method was immunoSEQ multiplex PCR. The profile shows fewer than 20,000 clones, roughly 78% of them singletons. The source was CD4+ or CD8+ T cells sorted from blood, collected in a trial of the OX40 agonist ivuxolimab. The receptors derive from an adult with an advanced solid tumor such as melanoma, head and neck, liver or kidney cancer.

CDR3 protein: CASSFFWDPEYSGANVLTF. CDR3 sequence (DNA): TGTGCCAGCAGCTTCTTCTGGGACCCTGAATACTCTGGGGCCAACGTCCTGACTTTC. V and J are TRBV7-9 and TRBJ2-6, with D possibly being TRBD1 or TRBD2 (5 bases each). V dropped 3 bases and J dropped 0 bases, with 18 bases sitting between them. Germline V gives CDR1 SEHNR, CDR2 FQNEAQ (reference sequence). The CDR3 is 19 residues long.

The chain couples TRBV27 to TRBJ2-1; 9 bases agree with TRBD1. The germline V gene encodes CDR1 MNHEY and CDR2 SMNVEV (reference sequence). The V and J ends lost 4 bases and 12 bases, in that order; junction bases with no gene match: 1. This CDR3 comprises 11 residues. The chain's CDR3 is CASSSGQGQFF. CDR3 bases: TGTGCCAGCAGTTCGGGACAGGGGCAGTTCTTC.

This chain joins TRBV27 and TRBJ1-5; tentative D call: TRBD1 (6 bases). The V end lost 6 bases, the J end lost 3 bases, and 15 bases lay between the germline ends. CDR3 length equals 15 residues. The V gene's germline CDR1 is MNHEY and CDR2 SMNVEV (reference sequence). CDR3 residues: CASSPYTGNNQPQHF. For the CDR3, the DNA is TGTGCCAGCAGCCCTTATACAGGGAACAATCAGCCCCAGCATTTT.

The chain is built from TRBV11-2 and TRBJ2-7, with D possibly being TRBD1 (7 bases). CDR1 and CDR2 from the germline V gene are SGHAT and FQNNGV. V was trimmed by 5 bases and J by 4 bases, leaving 21 bases between them. This CDR3 spans 16 amino acids. The CDR3: CASSAKLSGGSYEQYF. DNA of the CDR3: TGTGCCAGCAGCGCCAAACTGTCAGGGGGGAGTTACGAGCAGTACTTC.

This chain links TRBV11-3 with TRBJ1-5; no reliable D call. The CDR3 is 13 amino acids. Germline V CDR1 and CDR2: SGHNT, YENEEA. With 5 bases removed from V and 7 bases from J, the gap between germline ends came to 12 bases. The CDR3 spells CASSRNKGQPQHF. The CDR3 coding sequence is TGTGCCAGCAGCCGTAACAAGGGACAGCCCCAGCATTTT.

The chain carries TRBV11-3 and TRBJ1-2; D remains ambiguous. In germline, CDR1 is SGHNT, CDR2 YENEEA. The CDR3 loop spans 13 amino acids. V lost 2 bases, J lost 6 bases, and 10 bases lay in between. As DNA, the CDR3 is TGTGCCAGCAGCTTACGACCGTGGGATGGCTACACCTTC. The encoded protein is CASSLRPWDGYTF.

This clone was seen just once. This rearrangement joins TRBV18 to TRBJ2-5; a possible D gene is TRBD2 (5 bases). The V end lost 6 bases, the J end lost 5 bases, and 19 bases lay between the germline ends. The V gene's germline CDR1 is KGHSH and CDR2 LQKENI. The CDR3 loop spans 15 amino acids. CDR3 nucleotides: TGTGCCAGCTCTGTATACTCAGGACTCGATGAGACCCAGTACTTC. Protein product: CASSVYSGLDETQYF.

The rearrangement links TRBV11-3 to TRBJ1-6, with a tentative D call TRBD1 (6 bases). CDR1 and CDR2 (germline): SGHNT, YENEEA. The V end lost 1 base, the J end lost 5 bases, and 6 bases lay between the germline ends. CDR3 length equals 14 residues. CDR3 region: CASSLAGDNSPLHF. For the CDR3, the DNA is TGTGCCAGCAGCTTAGCAGGGGATAATTCACCCCTCCACTTT.

V is TRBV4-1 and J is TRBJ2-2, with 8 bases lining up with TRBD1. The ends lost 1 base at V and 3 bases at J; junction bases unmatched: 7. This CDR3 comprises 17 residues. Germline CDR1 is MGHRA and CDR2 is YSYEKL. CDR3 DNA: TGCGCCAGCAGCCAAGTGGGGACGACAGGGGACACCGGGGAGCTGTTTTTT. It is translated as CASSQVGTTGDTGELFF.

This clone turned up a few times. The rearrangement uses TRBV21-1 and TRBJ1-1. TRBV21-1 corresponds to a pseudogene. This CDR3 has 15 residues. The CDR3 DNA reads as TGTGCCAGCAGCGGCTCCTCGGCCATGAACACTGAAGCTTTCTTT. Protein: CASSGSSAMNTEAFF.

The rearrangement links TRBV15 to TRBJ1-1; perhaps TRBD1 as D (5 bases). This CDR3 comprises 12 residues. Between the trimmed V and J ends, which lost 8 bases and 1 base, there was a span of 8 bases. Germline V CDR1 and CDR2: LNHNV, YYDKDF (reference sequence). CDR3 protein: CATGHRNTEAFF. CDR3 sequence (DNA): TGTGCCACCGGACACCGGAACACTGAAGCTTTCTTT. Full variable domain (missing parts from reference TRBV15 and TRBJ1-1): DAMVIQNPRYQVTQFGKPVTLSCSQTLNHNVMYWYQQKSSQAPKLLFHYYDKDFNNEADTPDNFQSRRPNTSFCFLDIRSPGLGDTAMYLCATGHRNTEAFFGQGTRLTVV.

V is TRBV4-1 and J is TRBJ2-7, with 8 bases aligning to TRBD1. V shed 5 bases, J shed 0 bases, and the junction held 9 bases outside the gene matches. Looked up from germline, CDR1 is MGHRA and CDR2 is YSYEKL. The CDR3 is made up of 16 amino acids. In DNA form, the CDR3 reads TGCGCCAGCAGCACCACCGGACAGGGAAACTCCTACGAGCAGTACTTC. This encodes CASSTTGQGNSYEQYF.

The chain carries TRBV10-3 and TRBJ2-1; D possibly corresponds to TRBD1 (8 bases). The CDR3 consists of 11 residues. V lost 10 bases and J 9 bases, leaving 13 bases between the germline ends. Germline CDR1 reads ENHRY; CDR2 reads SYGVKD. The CDR3 nucleotides are TGTGCCAGCAACAGGGGGGGTGAGCAGTTCTTC. This encodes CASNRGGEQFF.

The V and J genes are TRBV28 and TRBJ2-2; D is undetermined. V shed 4 bases and J shed 4 bases, with 10 bases lying between them. The CDR3 contains 14 residues. Germline assignment: CDR1 MDHEN and CDR2 SYDVKM. This chain's CDR3 is CASSSLGGTGELFF. In DNA, the CDR3 is TGTGCCAGCAGTTCCCTAGGCGGCACCGGGGAGCTGTTTTTT. Together with reference TRBV28 and TRBJ2-2, the CDR3 gives the full variable domain: DVKVTQSSRYLVKRTGEKVFLECVQDMDHENMFWYRQDPGLGLRLIYFSYDVKMKEKGDIPEGYSVSREKKERFSLILESASTNQTSMYLCASSSLGGTGELFFGEGSRLTVL.

This clone has only a few counts. This chain connects TRBV7-9 to TRBJ1-2, with D maybe TRBD1 (6 bases). This CDR3 contains 13 residues. Germline assignment: CDR1 SEHNR and CDR2 FQNEAQ (reference sequence). V was clipped by 1 base and J by 4 bases, with 7 bases between them. The CDR3 region is CASSLGDIYGYTF. CDR3 coding DNA: TGTGCCAGCAGCTTAGGGGACATCTATGGCTACACCTTC.

This clone appeared a single time. The chain combines TRBV5-6 with TRBJ1-1; D ambiguous. Trimming removed 0 bases at V and 4 bases at J, with 7 bases between. In germline, CDR1 is SGHDT, CDR2 YYEEEE. This CDR3 spans 13 amino acids. In DNA, the CDR3 is TGTGCCAGCAGCTTGGGGACGATCACTGAAGCTTTCTTT. Residues: CASSLGTITEAFF. Full variable domain (missing parts from reference TRBV5-6 and TRBJ1-1): DAGVTQSPTHLIKTRGQQVTLRCSPKSGHDTVSWYQQALGQGPQFIFQYYEEEERQRGNFPDRFSGHQFPNYSSELNVNALLLGDSALYLCASSLGTITEAFFGQGTRLTVV.